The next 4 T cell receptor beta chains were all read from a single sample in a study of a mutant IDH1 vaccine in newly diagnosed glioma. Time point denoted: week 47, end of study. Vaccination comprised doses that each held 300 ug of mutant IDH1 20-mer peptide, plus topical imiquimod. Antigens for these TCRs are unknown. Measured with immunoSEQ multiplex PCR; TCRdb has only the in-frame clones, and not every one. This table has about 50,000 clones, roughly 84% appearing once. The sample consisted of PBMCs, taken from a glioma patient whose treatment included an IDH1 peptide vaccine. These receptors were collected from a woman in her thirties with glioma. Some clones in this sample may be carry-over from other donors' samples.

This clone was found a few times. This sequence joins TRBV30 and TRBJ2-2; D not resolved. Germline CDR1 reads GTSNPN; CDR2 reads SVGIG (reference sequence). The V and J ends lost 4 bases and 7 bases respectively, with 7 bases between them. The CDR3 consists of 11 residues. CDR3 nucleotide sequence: TGTGCCTGGAATTACGGCGGGGAGCTGTTTTTT. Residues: CAWNYGGELFF.

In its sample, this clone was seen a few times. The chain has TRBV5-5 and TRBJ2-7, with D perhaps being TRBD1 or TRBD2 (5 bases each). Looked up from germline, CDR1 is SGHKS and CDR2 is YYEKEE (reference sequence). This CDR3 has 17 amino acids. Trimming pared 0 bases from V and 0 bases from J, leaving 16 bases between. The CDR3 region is CASSLDPPGASSYEQYF. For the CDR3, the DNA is TGTGCCAGCAGCTTGGATCCCCCCGGGGCCAGCTCCTACGAGCAGTACTTC.

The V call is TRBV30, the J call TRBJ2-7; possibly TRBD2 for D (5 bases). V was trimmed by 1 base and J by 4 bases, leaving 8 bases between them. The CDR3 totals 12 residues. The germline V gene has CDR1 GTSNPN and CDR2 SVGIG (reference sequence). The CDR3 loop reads CAWSARTYEQYF. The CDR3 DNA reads TGTGCCTGGAGTGCTAGGACTTACGAGCAGTACTTC.

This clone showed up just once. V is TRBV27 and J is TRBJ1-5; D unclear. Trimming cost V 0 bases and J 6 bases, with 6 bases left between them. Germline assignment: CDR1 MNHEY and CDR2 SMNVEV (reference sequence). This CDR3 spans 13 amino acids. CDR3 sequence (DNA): TGTGCCAGCAGTTTATCAGTGACTCAGCCCCAGCATTTT. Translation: CASSLSVTQPQHF.